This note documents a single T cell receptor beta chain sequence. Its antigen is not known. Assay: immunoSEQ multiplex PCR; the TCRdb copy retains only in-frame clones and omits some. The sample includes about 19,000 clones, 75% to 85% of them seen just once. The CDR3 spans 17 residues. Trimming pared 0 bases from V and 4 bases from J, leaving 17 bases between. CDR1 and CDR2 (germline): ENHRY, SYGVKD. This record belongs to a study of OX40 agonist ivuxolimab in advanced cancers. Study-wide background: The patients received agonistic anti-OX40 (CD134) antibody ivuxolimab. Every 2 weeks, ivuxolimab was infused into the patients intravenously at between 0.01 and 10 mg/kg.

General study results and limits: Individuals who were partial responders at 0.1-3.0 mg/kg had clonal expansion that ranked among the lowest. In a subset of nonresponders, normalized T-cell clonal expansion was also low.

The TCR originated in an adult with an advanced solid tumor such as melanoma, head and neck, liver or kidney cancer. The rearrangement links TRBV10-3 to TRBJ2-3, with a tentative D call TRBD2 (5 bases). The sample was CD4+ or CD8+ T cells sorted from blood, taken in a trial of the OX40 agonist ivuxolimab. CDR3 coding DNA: TGTGCCATCAGTGAGTCATTCGTAGGAGGACCCTCAGATACGCAGTATTTT. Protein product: CAISESFVGGPSDTQYF.